Following are 24 T cell receptor beta chains from one sample sequenced in a study of post-analysis software for immune sequencing data. Points from the study as a whole: In patients, about five TRBV segments were more frequent than in controls, with TRBV5-6, TRBV5-1 and TRBV20-1 among them.

Unique molecular identifiers were present in the TCR beta cDNA libraries. TCRdb passed the PCR reads through MiXCR, listing each CDR3 protein once. In the table there are around 260,000 distinct CDR3 sequences, 36% of which are singletons. No cognate antigen is known for these TCRs. Sequenced: blood. These receptors were collected from a girl aged 5-17 years with multiple sclerosis.

CDR3 sequence (DNA): TGTGCCAGCAGTTTACTTCAGGGATTAGACGAGCAGTACTTC. Protein: CASSLLQGLDEQYF. The V gene is TRBV28, the J gene TRBJ2-7, with D possibly matching TRBD1 (5 bases). The CDR3 spans 14 residues. Trimming pared 2 bases from V and 5 bases from J, leaving 13 bases between. The germline gives CDR1 MDHEN, CDR2 SYDVKM.

This clonotype appeared many times. This rearrangement joins TRBV5-5 to TRBJ2-1; unclear D gene. The CDR3 spans 16 residues. Germline CDR1 is SGHKS and CDR2 is YYEKEE (reference sequence). V lost 0 bases and J lost 5, with 15 bases in between. CDR3 bases: TGTGCCAGCAGCTTGGTTTCGCCCATTCTGGACAATGAGCAGTTCTTC. Translating it yields CASSLVSPILDNEQFF.

This clonotype has a count of ten or more. The rearrangement uses TRBV12-3 or TRBV12-4 and TRBJ1-5; TRBD1 matches 8 bases. CDR3 length equals 18 residues. V gave up 2 bases and J gave up 1 base; unmatched junction bases: 10. In nucleotides, the CDR3 is TGTGCCAGCAGTTTACCGGGACAGGATCTCTGGAGCAATCAGCCCCAGCATTTT. Its protein product is CASSLPGQDLWSNQPQHF.

This clonotype was recorded many times. V usage is TRBV5-1 and J usage is TRBJ2-1; 7 bases map to TRBD1. V lost 7 bases and J lost 6; bases outside the gene matches: 4. The CDR3 loop spans 12 amino acids. Germline lookup yields CDR1 SGHRS and CDR2 YFSETQ. Here the CDR3 DNA reads TGCGCCAGCGCCGGGGACAGCAATGAGCAGTTCTTC. It encodes CASAGDSNEQFF.

This chain links TRBV7-9 with TRBJ1-4, with TRBD1 matching 10 bases. CDR1 and CDR2 from the germline V gene are SEHNR and FQNEAQ (reference sequence). The CDR3 runs to 15 residues. Unmatched junction bases numbered 1, after V lost 1 base and J lost 5 bases. Here the CDR3 DNA reads TGTGCCAGCAGCTTAGTGGGACAGGGGAATGAAAAACTGTTTTTT. This translates into CASSLVGQGNEKLFF.

With regard to this clonotype: This could be a read error, since a much larger clone is one nucleotide away. This chain connects TRBV5-1 to TRBJ2-3, with 9 bases matching TRBD1. The junction had 10 bases not matched to a gene; V was cut back by 4 bases and J by 1 base. This CDR3 has 17 amino acids. Germline-derived CDR1 and CDR2 are SGHRS and YFSETQ. The CDR3, as DNA: TGCGCCAGCAGCCCCCCACCTGGGACAGGGCGCACAGATACGCAGTATTTT. Its translation: CASSPPPGTGRTDTQYF.

A single count supports this clonotype. J is TRBJ2-7 and V is TRBV7-2; 9 nucleotides match TRBD1. The CDR3 has 14 residues. Germline loops: CDR1 SGHTA, CDR2 FQGNSA. V shed 4 bases, J shed 5 bases, and the junction held 6 bases outside the gene matches. CDR3 sequence (DNA): TGTGCCAGCAGCTCCCGGGACAGGGCTAACGAGCAGTACTTC. Encoded protein: CASSSRDRANEQYF.

This clonotype came up once. The chain combines TRBV7-2 with TRBJ2-5; the match to TRBD1 covers 7 bases. V lost 1 base and J lost 5; bases outside the gene matches: 7. The CDR3 length is 15 residues. Germline V gene data show CDR1 as SGHTA and CDR2 as FQGNSA. This CDR3 reads CASSLVDRLGETQYF. The DNA of the CDR3 is TGTGCCAGCAGCTTAGTGGACAGGCTTGGGGAGACCCAGTACTTC.

The chain carries TRBV19 and TRBJ2-2; TRBD2 matches at 11 bases. The V and J ends lost 7 bases and 5 bases, in that order; junction bases with no gene match: 9. The CDR3 extends over 16 amino acids. Germline V gene data show CDR1 as LNHDA and CDR2 as SQIVND (reference sequence). CDR3 protein: CASKKGGTSGTGELFF. The CDR3 DNA reads TGTGCCAGTAAAAAAGGGGGGACTAGCGGAACCGGGGAGCTGTTTTTT.

This clonotype has ten or more counts. The V gene is TRBV29-1, the J gene TRBJ1-1, with D possibly matching TRBD1 (5 bases). Germline CDR1 is SQVTM and CDR2 is ANQGSEA. The length of the CDR3 is 14 residues. Trimming pared 6 bases from V and 0 bases from J, leaving 14 bases between. The CDR3 DNA follows: TGCAGCGTCGAGAGGCAGGGTTTGAACACTGAAGCTTTCTTT. Protein: CSVERQGLNTEAFF.

On this clonotype: This may be a read error, as it is one base from a much larger clone. The gene calls are TRBV10-3 and TRBJ2-1; 16 bases match TRBD2. CDR3 size: 19 residues. The germline CDR1 and CDR2 sequences are ENHRY and SYGVKD. CDR3 sequence: CAIRPGTSGRGGSYSEQFF. CDR3 DNA sequence: TGTGCCATCAGGCCTGGGACTAGCGGGAGGGGGGGCTCCTACAGTGAGCAGTTCTTC.

The chain employs TRBV6-1 and TRBJ2-7; D is possibly TRBD2 (5 bases). The ends were cut back, 6 bases at V and 7 bases at J, with 25 bases in the middle. CDR3 length equals 16 residues. Germline V CDR1 and CDR2: MNHNS, SASEGT. This CDR3 is CASRRSPGNSYNEQYF. The CDR3 nucleotides are TGTGCCAGCAGGCGAAGTCCCGGGAACTCCTACAATGAGCAGTACTTC.

Many counts were recorded for this clonotype. This chain joins TRBV24-1 and TRBJ2-3, with D perhaps matching TRBD2 (5 bases). The CDR3 extends over 13 amino acids. Germline V CDR1 and CDR2: KGHDR, SFDVKD. V was shortened by 9 bases and J by 1 base, with 10 bases between the two germline ends. The CDR3 region has the DNA TGTGCCACCCAGAGTAGCGGCACAGATACGCAGTATTTT. This translates into CATQSSGTDTQYF.

The V gene is TRBV3-1, the J gene TRBJ2-1; no reliable D call. Germline values: CDR1 LGHDT, CDR2 YNNKEL (reference sequence). The CDR3 covers 14 residues. V lost 2 bases and J lost 10, with 15 bases in between. The CDR3 sequence: CASSQKLKSREQFF. The DNA of the CDR3 is TGTGCCAGCAGCCAAAAGCTTAAGAGCAGGGAGCAGTTCTTC.

Turning to this clonotype: A junction end diverges from the germline sequence, so it may reflect a read error. The chain has TRBV10-3 and TRBJ1-2; D not certain. This CDR3 spans 14 amino acids. Germline V gene sequence: CDR1 ENHRY, CDR2 SYGVKD. The DNA for the CDR3 is TGTGCCATCAGGGAGTCGCCAGAGAGCTATGGCTACACCTTC. Translation: CAIRESPESYGYTF.

Of note for this clonotype: This sequence may be a read error, since a much larger clone differs from it by one base. The chain joins TRBV7-9 to TRBJ2-6; D may match TRBD1 or TRBD2 (5 bases each). CDR1 and CDR2 from the germline V gene are SEHNR and FQNEAQ (reference sequence). This CDR3 contains 17 residues. Trimming cost V 11 bases and J 0 bases, with 20 bases left between them. The CDR3 DNA reads TGTGCCGACAGCCCTGGCGAGGGGCACTCTGGGGCCAACGTCCTGACTTTC. It specifies CADSPGEGHSGANVLTF.

The V call is TRBV7-9, the J call TRBJ2-5, with 14 bases matching TRBD2. V was pared by 5 bases and J by 6 bases, with 11 bases of the junction left unmatched. There are 17 residues in the CDR3. Germline V gives CDR1 SEHNR, CDR2 FQNEAQ (reference sequence). Here the CDR3 DNA reads TGTGCCAGCAGCGACAAGGGGACTAGCGGGAGATTAAAGACCCAGTACTTC. This encodes CASSDKGTSGRLKTQYF.

This clonotype has at least ten counts. The chain carries TRBV21-1 and TRBJ2-1; TRBD2 is taken as the D call from the table, unchecked against the DNA. TRBV21-1 is a pseudogene segment. The length of the CDR3 is 17 residues. The CDR3 loop reads CASSSRRLAGAYNEQFF. As DNA, the CDR3 is TGTGCCAGCAGCTCCCGACGACTAGCGGGGGCCTACAATGAGCAGTTCTTC.

This clonotype was recorded many times. V is TRBV27 and J is TRBJ2-4; D uncertain. CDR1 is MNHEY and CDR2 is SMNVEV in the germline V gene (reference sequence). The V end lost 5 bases, the J end lost 6 bases, and 11 bases lay between the germline ends. CDR3 length: 13 amino acids. In nucleotides, the CDR3 is TGTGCCAGCAGTCGCCTCCTGGGAAACATTCAGTACTTC. Translation: CASSRLLGNIQYF.

This clonotype was seen ten or more times. The chain has TRBV4-1 and TRBJ2-1; 7 bases fit TRBD2. The CDR3 is made up of 16 amino acids. Germline CDR1 is MGHRA and CDR2 is YSYEKL. The V gene end was trimmed by 0 bases and the J gene end by 4 bases; junction bases not matched to a gene: 6. This chain's CDR3 is CASSQDSAGRYNEQFF. The CDR3, as DNA: TGCGCCAGCAGCCAAGATTCAGCGGGAAGGTACAATGAGCAGTTCTTC.

This clonotype was recorded many times. The CDR3 sequence is CASREAGTQETQYF. CDR3 in DNA: TGTGCCAGCAGGGAAGCGGGGACGCAAGAGACCCAGTACTTC. This chain connects TRBV28 to TRBJ2-5; 7 bases are shared with TRBD2. Germline V gives CDR1 MDHEN, CDR2 SYDVKM. Trimming removed 6 bases from V and 2 bases from J; junction bases left unmatched: 6. The CDR3 consists of 14 residues.

This clonotype was counted only a few times. V gene TRBV2 combines with J gene TRBJ1-4, with unresolved D. This CDR3 spans 11 amino acids. Trimming stripped 3 bases from V and 10 bases from J, with 6 bases between. Germline lookup yields CDR1 SNHLY and CDR2 FYNNEI. The CDR3 DNA follows: TGTGCCAGCAGTGAGTTTACAAAACTGTTTTTT. It is translated as CASSEFTKLFF.

For this clonotype: A read error may explain this, as a much larger clone is one base away. The rearrangement links TRBV3-1 to TRBJ2-1; 7 nucleotides align to TRBD2. The V gene end was trimmed by 2 bases and the J gene end by 4 bases; junction bases not matched to a gene: 14. The CDR3 has 18 residues. The V gene's germline CDR1 is LGHDT and CDR2 YNNKEL (reference sequence). The CDR3 sequence: CASSQWVGGAGLYNEQFF. The CDR3 nucleotides read TGTGCCAGCAGCCAATGGGTCGGGGGAGCGGGGTTGTACAATGAGCAGTTCTTC.

The chain is built from TRBV7-2 and TRBJ2-1, with D tentatively TRBD1 (5 bases). V lost 1 base and J lost 13, with 11 bases in between. CDR3 size: 12 residues. The V gene's germline CDR1 is SGHTA and CDR2 FQGNSA. This chain's CDR3 is CASSLVQGAQFF. For the CDR3, the DNA is TGTGCCAGCAGCTTAGTTCAGGGCGCTCAGTTCTTC.